The 26 T cell receptor beta chains below come from one sample, sequenced in a study of monozygotic twins with inflammatory bowel disease. TCRdb re-analyzed the 5' RACE reads; it lists each CDR3 protein once, without DNA. The record lists some 150,000 distinct CDR3 sequences, of which the ten most abundant hold 0.95% to 1.5%. Sequenced: blood. These receptors were obtained from a human donor with ulcerative colitis or Crohn's disease, or a healthy co-twin of an affected twin (not recorded which).

The rearrangement links TRBV2 to TRBJ2-3; lacking DNA, the TRBD2 call made by TCRdb goes unchecked. CDR1 SNHLY and CDR2 FYNNEI come from the germline V gene. This CDR3 has 15 amino acids. CDR3 loop: CASIGGGLAGDTQYF.

The chain's CDR3 is CASTPAGSDTQYF. The chain couples TRBV5-1 to TRBJ2-3; as DNA is missing, the TRBD1 call by TCRdb cannot be tested. Germline lookup yields CDR1 SGHRS and CDR2 YFSETQ. This CDR3 contains 13 residues.

The gene calls are TRBV30 and TRBJ2-2; TCRdb designates TRBD2, a call that cannot be tested without DNA. CDR3 length equals 14 residues. CDR1 and CDR2 from the germline V gene are GTSNPN and SVGIG (reference sequence). CDR3 sequence: CAWWGPRGTGELFF.

The rearrangement joins TRBV3-1 to TRBJ1-1. The CDR3 runs to 13 residues. In germline, CDR1 is LGHDT, CDR2 YNNKEL (reference sequence). The CDR3 sequence: CASSHFPNTEAFF.

The V call is TRBV5-5, the J call TRBJ1-1. The CDR3 totals 14 residues. Germline CDR1 reads SGHKS; CDR2 reads YYEKEE (reference sequence). CDR3 sequence: CASSQQYPDTEAFF.

The V and J genes are TRBV18 and TRBJ2-2. The CDR3 length is 13 residues. CDR1 is KGHSH and CDR2 is LQKENI in the germline V gene. The CDR3 sequence is CASSEIVTGELFF.

The chain employs TRBV20-1 and TRBJ2-2; the D gene TCRdb calls, TRBD2, cannot be checked with no DNA. The germline V gene encodes CDR1 DFQATT and CDR2 SNEGSKA (reference sequence). This CDR3 spans 20 amino acids. CDR3 residues: CSARGGLSGRARGHTGELFF.

V is TRBV5-1 and J is TRBJ2-3; lacking DNA, the TRBD2 call made by TCRdb goes unchecked. The CDR3 contains 14 residues. The germline gives CDR1 SGHRS, CDR2 YFSETQ. The CDR3 reads CASKIGGGEDTQYF.

The V call is TRBV29-1, the J call TRBJ2-4; TCRdb's D gene call, TRBD1, goes unchecked for lack of DNA. The CDR3 spans 12 residues. The V gene's germline CDR1 is SQVTM and CDR2 ANQGSEA. The CDR3 spells CSVLEAGSIQYF.

The V and J genes are TRBV5-1 and TRBJ1-1. The CDR3 runs to 13 residues. Germline CDR1 is SGHRS and CDR2 is YFSETQ. This CDR3 is CASSVGPSTEAFF.

V usage is TRBV7-9 and J usage is TRBJ2-1; TCRdb reports TRBD1, a call that lacks DNA to check it against. The CDR3 has 15 amino acids. CDR1 is SEHNR and CDR2 is FQNEAQ in the germline V gene (reference sequence). The CDR3 sequence: CASSTNTGGHNEQFF.

The genes are TRBV5-1 and TRBJ2-2. CDR3 length: 14 residues. CDR1 is SGHRS and CDR2 is YFSETQ in the germline V gene. The CDR3 sequence: CASSLDDWSRELFF.

The chain links TRBV7-9 to TRBJ2-7; absent DNA, TCRdb's TRBD1 call cannot be checked. Per germline, CDR1 SEHNR and CDR2 FQNEAQ (reference sequence). The length of the CDR3 is 16 residues. CDR3 loop: CASSPSGQLGSYEQYF.

The chain combines TRBV20-1 with TRBJ2-5; with no DNA, the TCRdb D assignment of TRBD1 cannot be verified. Germline-derived CDR1 and CDR2 are DFQATT and SNEGSKA (reference sequence). The CDR3 contains 16 residues. CDR3 residues: CSAKRQGTVKGETQYF.

V and J are TRBV7-2 and TRBJ1-2; TCRdb designates TRBD1, a call that cannot be tested without DNA. Germline V gene data show CDR1 as SGHTA and CDR2 as FQGNSA. This CDR3 has 14 amino acids. The CDR3: CASSSRGINYGYTF.

The chain carries TRBV29-1 and TRBJ2-7; TCRdb calls TRBD1, which cannot be checked without DNA. This CDR3 spans 12 amino acids. From germline, CDR1 is SQVTM and CDR2 ANQGSEA. This CDR3 is CSVGDRSYEQYF.

CDR3 protein: CASSPLTGSEQFF. V and J are TRBV18 and TRBJ2-1; absent DNA, TCRdb's TRBD1 call cannot be checked. Germline-derived CDR1 and CDR2 are KGHSH and LQKENI. This CDR3 region has 13 residues.

The chain combines TRBV7-2 with TRBJ2-2. Germline loops: CDR1 SGHTA, CDR2 FQGNSA. This CDR3 is built from 11 residues. This CDR3 reads CASSLPGELFF. Combining the CDR3 with reference TRBV7-2 and TRBJ2-2 gives the whole variable domain GAGVSQSPSNKVTEKGKDVELRCDPISGHTALYWYRQSLGQGLEFLIYFQGNSAPDKSGLPSDRFSAERTGGSVSTLTIQRTQQEDSAVYLCASSLPGELFFGEGSRLTVL.

This rearrangement joins TRBV11-2 to TRBJ2-2; lacking DNA, the TRBD2 call made by TCRdb goes unchecked. Looked up from germline, CDR1 is SGHAT and CDR2 is FQNNGV. CDR3 length: 15 amino acids. This chain's CDR3 is CASSLAGSNTGELFF.

This chain connects TRBV20-1 to TRBJ1-2; TCRdb picks TRBD1, but there is no DNA to check that call. The CDR3 consists of 15 residues. In germline, CDR1 is DFQATT, CDR2 SNEGSKA (reference sequence). CDR3 amino acids: CSARDHGGTNYGYTF.

This sequence joins TRBV24-1 and TRBJ2-7; the TRBD2 assignment by TCRdb is unverifiable without DNA. The CDR3 sequence is 13 residues long. Germline V gene lookup returns CDR1 KGHDR and CDR2 SFDVKD. This chain's CDR3 is CATSDSPRDEQYF.

The V and J genes are TRBV15 and TRBJ1-5. The germline CDR1 and CDR2 sequences are LNHNV and YYDKDF (reference sequence). The CDR3 runs 18 residues. This CDR3 reads CATSVEILGGHSNQPQHF.

The chain links TRBV24-1 to TRBJ2-7; the D call of TRBD1 rests on TCRdb alone, since no DNA is present to check it. Looked up from germline, CDR1 is KGHDR and CDR2 is SFDVKD. The CDR3 contains 13 residues. The CDR3 sequence: CATSDWGGYEQYF.

The chain uses TRBV25-1 and TRBJ1-3; TCRdb's D call, TRBD1, is unchecked because there is no DNA. The CDR3 has 15 amino acids. Per the germline V gene, CDR1 is MGHDK and CDR2 is SYGVNS. This CDR3 is CASSPGGTSGNTIYF.

Here the CDR3 reads CASSSRASGANSPLHF. The J gene is TRBJ1-6, the V gene TRBV7-2. The CDR3 has 16 residues. CDR1 and CDR2 from the germline V gene are SGHTA and FQGNSA.

V usage is TRBV4-3 and J usage is TRBJ1-2. The CDR3 is 12 residues long. CDR1 is LGHNA, CDR2 YSLEER, per germline. The CDR3 is CASSQENYGYTF.